This T cell receptor beta chain emerged from a study of blood T cell repertoires in COVID-19. On the study more broadly: Material from acute and convalescent COVID-19 was sourced from the United States, Italy and Spain. Sources were T cells, B-cell-depleted T cells, or PBMCs; the material itself was cDNA or gDNA.

Authors' data handling: Estimation of nucleated cell counts was performed using reference gene primer amplification. Profiling relied on immunoSEQ multiplex PCR, and the TCRdb table lists in-frame clones only, not all of them. The V and J calls and clone size are taken from that table; D and trimming were inferred from the DNA. Among roughly 250,000 clones listed, about 87% were seen once. The CDR3 contains 15 residues. The germline V gene has CDR1 KGHSY and CDR2 FQNENV. V was clipped by 4 bases and J by 7 bases, with 17 bases between them. The origin of this receptor is a man aged 60 to 69 who had recovered from COVID-19. The rearrangement joins TRBV16 to TRBJ1-5, with D possibly being TRBD1 (5 bases). The sequenced sample was peripheral blood. This CDR3 reads CASSPQARAEQPQHF. Here the CDR3 DNA reads TGTGCCAGCAGCCCACAGGCCAGGGCTGAACAGCCCCAGCATTTT.